This is a list of T cell receptor beta chains from one sample in a study of blood T cell repertoires in COVID-19. Libraries were prepared by immunoSEQ multiplex PCR; TCRdb keeps only in-frame clonotypes and omits some of them. This table holds approximately 300,000 clones, around nine tenths found once. Sequencing input: peripheral blood. All receptors derive from a woman aged 25 to 39 with COVID-19, enrolled during active disease. CDR3s include the opening cysteine and the closing phenylalanine or tryptophan. Fields, in order: CDR3 DNA, CDR3 protein, V gene, clone size, D gene, J gene. D genes are given only for firm matches. Only part of the rows carry a size: once, few, many, or a class if the clone is expanded.

DNA: TGCGCCAGCAGCCAAGGCGGGACCCCAACCACTTACAATGAGCAGTTCTTC
CDR3: CASSQGGTPTTYNEQFF
V: TRBV4-3
size: .
D: .
J: TRBJ2-1

DNA: TGTGCCAGCAGCGTAGCTCCAGGGGTGGCTAAATCACCCCTCCACTTT
CDR3: CASSVAPGVAKSPLHF
V: TRBV9
size: .
D: .
J: TRBJ1-6

DNA: TGCAGCGTTGATACTAGCGGGATCTACAATGAGCAGTTCTTC
CDR3: CSVDTSGIYNEQFF
V: TRBV29-1
size: .
D: TRBD2
J: TRBJ2-1

DNA: TGTGCCAGCAGCTCTCGAGCGGGAGGCATCACCGGGGAGCTGTTTTTT
CDR3: CASSSRAGGITGELFF
V: TRBV5-6
size: once
D: TRBD2
J: TRBJ2-2

DNA: TGTGCCAGCAGCTTAGGGGTTAGCGATATGGAGGACCAGTACTTC
CDR3: CASSLGVSDMEDQYF
V: TRBV11-2
size: .
D: .
J: TRBJ2-5

DNA: TGTGCCAGCAGGATTATCTATAGCAATCAGCCCCAGCATTTT
CDR3: CASRIIYSNQPQHF
V: TRBV28
size: .
D: .
J: TRBJ1-5

DNA: TGCGCCAGCAGCTACAGGACGGCCCCTGGGGCCAACGTCCTGACTTTC
CDR3: CASSYRTAPGANVLTF
V: TRBV5-1
size: .
D: .
J: TRBJ2-6

DNA: TGTGCCAGCAGTTATCGGACAGGGGGCAATCAGCCCCAGCATTTT
CDR3: CASSYRTGGNQPQHF
V: TRBV6-6
size: .
D: TRBD1
J: TRBJ1-5

DNA: TGTGCCAGCAGCGCAGAAGGTAGCTCCGGGGAGCTGTTTTTT
CDR3: CASSAEGSSGELFF
V: TRBV11-3
size: .
D: .
J: TRBJ2-2

DNA: TGTGCCAGCACGGGGAGGGGCTTCTACGAGCAGTACTTC
CDR3: CASTGRGFYEQYF
V: TRBV28
size: .
D: TRBD2
J: TRBJ2-7

DNA: TGTGCCAGCAGTGAATGGGACAGCTACAATGAGCAGTTCTTC
CDR3: CASSEWDSYNEQFF
V: TRBV6-1
size: once
D: TRBD1
J: TRBJ2-1

DNA: TGCGCCAGCAGCTTGGGCGGGGGTACTGAAGCTTTCTTT
CDR3: CASSLGGGTEAFF
V: TRBV5-1
size: .
D: .
J: TRBJ1-1

DNA: TGCGCCAGCAGCCTGTGGTTCACTTCGAACACCGGGGAGCTGTTTTTT
CDR3: CASSLWFTSNTGELFF
V: TRBV4-3
size: .
D: .
J: TRBJ2-2

DNA: TGTGCCAGCAGCCCCAAGGTCAGCGGTTACAATGAGCAGTTCTTC
CDR3: CASSPKVSGYNEQFF
V: TRBV3-1/TRBV3-2
size: .
D: .
J: TRBJ2-1

DNA: TGTGCCAGCAGTTTACCTCCGGGACAGGGGTACTACGAGCAGTACTTC
CDR3: CASSLPPGQGYYEQYF
V: TRBV28
size: once
D: TRBD1
J: TRBJ2-7

DNA: TGTGCCAGCAGCGTGACAGTGAACACTGAAGCTTTCTTT
CDR3: CASSVTVNTEAFF
V: TRBV9
size: .
D: .
J: TRBJ1-1

DNA: TGTGCCAGCTCACCAGGAGTGGAGGCCGTCGGCGGCTACACCTTC
CDR3: CASSPGVEAVGGYTF
V: TRBV18
size: .
D: .
J: TRBJ1-2

DNA: TGTGCCAGCAGTTGGACAGGGCGGAGGGCTTTCTTT
CDR3: CASSWTGRRAFF
V: TRBV28
size: once
D: TRBD1
J: TRBJ1-1

DNA: TGTGCCAGCAGCCGAACAGCATATGGCTACACCTTC
CDR3: CASSRTAYGYTF
V: TRBV7-9
size: .
D: .
J: TRBJ1-2

DNA: TGCAGTGCTTCGAGCTACAATGAGCAGTTCTTC
CDR3: CSASSYNEQFF
V: TRBV20-1
size: .
D: .
J: TRBJ2-1

DNA: TGTGCCAGCAGTTTTGGGGGCCGGATTTACGAGCAGTACTTC
CDR3: CASSFGGRIYEQYF
V: TRBV27
size: few
D: .
J: TRBJ2-7

DNA: TGTGCCAGCAGTTTTTCAAAGGGGATGAACACTGAAGCTTTCTTT
CDR3: CASSFSKGMNTEAFF
V: TRBV28
size: .
D: .
J: TRBJ1-1

DNA: TGTGCCAGCAGCCCCTTAGGGGGGGACACCTCACCCCTCCACTTT
CDR3: CASSPLGGDTSPLHF
V: TRBV6-4
size: .
D: .
J: TRBJ1-6

DNA: TGTGCCAGCAGCTTTTCGGGGGCCGGGGAGCTGTTTTTT
CDR3: CASSFSGAGELFF
V: TRBV7-9
size: .
D: .
J: TRBJ2-2

DNA: TGCGCCAGCAGCTTGCAGGGGGCGGACACTGAAGCTTTCTTT
CDR3: CASSLQGADTEAFF
V: TRBV5-1
size: .
D: TRBD1
J: TRBJ1-1

DNA: TGTGCCACCAGTGACCGAGTAGCTGGGCCCCAGCATTTT
CDR3: CATSDRVAGPQHF
V: TRBV24-1
size: .
D: .
J: TRBJ1-5

DNA: TGCGCCAGCAGCCAAGTTCCAGCGGGAGGGCCCGGCACAGATACGCAGTATTTT
CDR3: CASSQVPAGGPGTDTQYF
V: TRBV4-1
size: .
D: TRBD2
J: TRBJ2-3

DNA: TGTGCCAACGGACAGGGGGGTAACAATCAGCCCCAGCATTTT
CDR3: CANGQGGNNQPQHF
V: TRBV10-3
size: .
D: TRBD1
J: TRBJ1-5

DNA: TGTGCCAGCAGCTTCTTGTCAGTAATGAACACTGAAGCTTTCTTT
CDR3: CASSFLSVMNTEAFF
V: TRBV7-9
size: .
D: .
J: TRBJ1-1

DNA: TGTGCCAGCAGCCCGTCCCGGGACAGGGACTACACCTTC
CDR3: CASSPSRDRDYTF
V: TRBV5-6
size: .
D: TRBD1
J: TRBJ1-2

DNA: TGCAGTGCTAGTACACCGGGACAGGGGACCTACGAGCAGTACTTC
CDR3: CSASTPGQGTYEQYF
V: TRBV20-1
size: .
D: TRBD1
J: TRBJ2-7

DNA: TGCAGCGCCACTGGACTGGGCTCCTACGAGCAGTACTTC
CDR3: CSATGLGSYEQYF
V: TRBV29-1
size: .
D: .
J: TRBJ2-7

DNA: TGTGCCAGCAGTTCGGGACAGGGCAATCAGCCCCAGCATTTT
CDR3: CASSSGQGNQPQHF
V: TRBV28
size: .
D: TRBD1
J: TRBJ1-5

DNA: TGTGCCAGTTTGGGAGGTAACGAAGCTTTCTTT
CDR3: CASLGGNEAFF
V: TRBV19
size: .
D: .
J: TRBJ1-1

DNA: TGTGCCAGCTCACAACTGACTAGCGGGGTGCACTGGGAGCAGTACTTC
CDR3: CASSQLTSGVHWEQYF
V: TRBV18
size: .
D: TRBD2
J: TRBJ2-7

DNA: TGCGCCAGCAGCGCGGGACAGGGTTTGAACACTGAAGCTTTCTTT
CDR3: CASSAGQGLNTEAFF
V: TRBV5-1
size: .
D: TRBD1
J: TRBJ1-1

DNA: TGTGCCAGCAGCTTAGCGGGGGCGGGAGCGAGAGATACGCAGTATTTT
CDR3: CASSLAGAGARDTQYF
V: TRBV7-2
size: .
D: .
J: TRBJ2-3

DNA: TGTGCCATCAGTGAGTCTCTCCTTCGTTACGAGCAGTACTTC
CDR3: CAISESLLRYEQYF
V: TRBV10-3
size: .
D: .
J: TRBJ2-7

DNA: TGTGCCAGCAGCTTAGAAGATAGACAGGGGGCAGATACGCAGTATTTT
CDR3: CASSLEDRQGADTQYF
V: TRBV7-2
size: .
D: TRBD1
J: TRBJ2-3

DNA: TGTGCCAGTAGTCTACAGGGGACTAACTATGGCTACACCTTC
CDR3: CASSLQGTNYGYTF
V: TRBV19
size: .
D: TRBD1
J: TRBJ1-2

DNA: TGTGCCAGCAGATACGCAGGCGGGGTCTCTGAAGCTTTCTTT
CDR3: CASRYAGGVSEAFF
V: TRBV7-9
size: .
D: .
J: TRBJ1-1

DNA: TGTGCCAGCAGCACCGGTTTAGCGGGAGAGACCCAGTACTTC
CDR3: CASSTGLAGETQYF
V: TRBV5-6
size: .
D: TRBD2
J: TRBJ2-5

DNA: TGTGCCAGCAGGGCCCCGGGTCCGGGGAGGACTAAGAGAGAGACCCAGTACTTC
CDR3: CASRAPGPGRTKRETQYF
V: TRBV5-4
size: .
D: .
J: TRBJ2-5

DNA: TGTGCCATCAGGGGGCCAAGTACGTCTGCCCTGGGTGGCTACACCTTC
CDR3: CAIRGPSTSALGGYTF
V: TRBV10-3
size: .
D: .
J: TRBJ1-2

DNA: TGTGCCAGTAGTTGGGATGGTAGCGGATACACCGGGGAGCTGTTTTTT
CDR3: CASSWDGSGYTGELFF
V: TRBV19
size: .
D: .
J: TRBJ2-2

DNA: TGCAGCGTTGCTCGCCTTATACCAGTACAGGGAAACTATGGCTACACCTTC
CDR3: CSVARLIPVQGNYGYTF
V: TRBV29-1
size: .
D: .
J: TRBJ1-2

DNA: TGTGCCAGCAGTTCTACACCCGGGGCTTTCTTT
CDR3: CASSSTPGAFF
V: TRBV28
size: .
D: .
J: TRBJ1-1

DNA: TGTGCCAGCAGTTCTCCGGGACAGATTAATTCACCCCTCCACTTT
CDR3: CASSSPGQINSPLHF
V: TRBV6-1
size: .
D: TRBD1
J: TRBJ1-6

DNA: TGTGCCAGCAAAGGGACTAGCGGGGGATACGAGCAGTACTTC
CDR3: CASKGTSGGYEQYF
V: TRBV2
size: once
D: TRBD2
J: TRBJ2-7

DNA: TGTGCCAGCAGCTCCAGGGGATTCGGTGAGCAGTTCTTC
CDR3: CASSSRGFGEQFF
V: TRBV7-2
size: once
D: .
J: TRBJ2-1

DNA: TGTGCCAGCAGTCGGGACAAATATCAGCCCCAGCATTTT
CDR3: CASSRDKYQPQHF
V: TRBV6-5
size: once
D: .
J: TRBJ1-5

DNA: TGTGCCACCAGCGTCCACAGGGGGTGGGTAGATACGCAGTATTTT
CDR3: CATSVHRGWVDTQYF
V: TRBV15
size: .
D: TRBD1
J: TRBJ2-3

DNA: TGTGCCAGCAGCTCGACCGGGGAGAACACTGAAGCTTTCTTT
CDR3: CASSSTGENTEAFF
V: TRBV21-1
size: .
D: .
J: TRBJ1-1

DNA: TGTGCCAGCAGCCCTACAGGAGGGTGGGAGACCCAGTACTTC
CDR3: CASSPTGGWETQYF
V: TRBV11-2
size: .
D: .
J: TRBJ2-5

DNA: TGTGCCTGGAGTGTACGGGTACAAGAGCTTTCATACTACGAGCAGTACTTC
CDR3: CAWSVRVQELSYYEQYF
V: TRBV30
size: .
D: .
J: TRBJ2-7